Listed below are T cell receptor beta chains from one sample, sequenced in a study of T cell changes during pregnancy in multiple sclerosis. Clones were sequenced by immunoSEQ multiplex PCR, and TCRdb holds only the in-frame ones, with some missing. The data hold about 19,000 clones, with 75% to 90% observed a single time. The sample consisted of CD8+ T cells from peripheral blood mononuclear cells, taken in the third trimester of pregnancy. Receptor source: a female donor in good health, enrolled as a control in a pregnancy study. The CDR3 runs from the conserved cysteine through the conserved F or W. The order of the fields is V gene, clone size, J gene, D gene, CDR3 protein, CDR3 DNA. The D gene is left open where the match is weak. A clone size is listed for some rows: how often the clone was seen (once, few, many), or a class if it is expanded.

v_gene: TRBV5-1; abundance: .; j_gene: TRBJ2-1; d_gene: TRBD1; CDR3aa: CASSPDRVNEQFF; CDR3nt: TGCGCCAGCAGCCCGGACAGGGTTAATGAGCAGTTCTTC
v_gene: TRBV6-1; abundance: .; j_gene: TRBJ2-7; d_gene: TRBD2; CDR3aa: CASSEPSGGFSYEQYF; CDR3nt: TGTGCCAGCAGTGAACCTAGCGGGGGATTCTCCTACGAGCAGTACTTC
v_gene: TRBV10-2; abundance: .; j_gene: TRBJ1-3; d_gene: .; CDR3aa: CASSDAGASGNTIYF; CDR3nt: TGCGCCAGCAGTGATGCAGGGGCCTCTGGAAACACCATATATTTT
v_gene: TRBV6-1; abundance: .; j_gene: TRBJ2-7; d_gene: .; CDR3aa: CASSEWSLEGPYEQYF; CDR3nt: TGTGCCAGCAGTGAATGGTCCTTAGAGGGCCCCTACGAGCAGTACTTC
v_gene: TRBV29-1; abundance: .; j_gene: TRBJ2-7; d_gene: .; CDR3aa: CSVEKGETGETYEQYF; CDR3nt: TGCAGCGTTGAAAAAGGGGAGACAGGTGAAACCTACGAGCAGTACTTC
v_gene: TRBV25-1; abundance: .; j_gene: TRBJ2-7; d_gene: .; CDR3aa: CASKGGYYEQYF; CDR3nt: TGTGCCAGCAAAGGCGGGTACTACGAGCAGTACTTC
v_gene: TRBV28; abundance: .; j_gene: TRBJ1-5; d_gene: .; CDR3aa: CASSLWSRTEGYSNQPQHF; CDR3nt: TGTGCCAGCAGTTTATGGTCGCGGACAGAGGGGTATAGCAATCAGCCCCAGCATTTT
v_gene: TRBV7-9; abundance: .; j_gene: TRBJ2-1; d_gene: .; CDR3aa: CASSFGREGDEQFF; CDR3nt: TGTGCCAGCAGCTTCGGACGGGAAGGAGATGAGCAGTTCTTC
v_gene: TRBV27; abundance: .; j_gene: TRBJ2-7; d_gene: TRBD1; CDR3aa: CASSLSRDRAYEQYF; CDR3nt: TGTGCCAGCAGTTTAAGCCGGGACAGGGCCTACGAGCAGTACTTC
v_gene: TRBV4-2; abundance: .; j_gene: TRBJ2-5; d_gene: .; CDR3aa: CASSQGHGETQYF; CDR3nt: TGTGCCAGCAGCCAAGGTCACGGAGAGACCCAGTACTTC
v_gene: TRBV5-6; abundance: .; j_gene: TRBJ2-7; d_gene: TRBD2; CDR3aa: CASSHGGAGEQYF; CDR3nt: TGTGCCAGCAGCCACGGGGGGGCGGGCGAGCAGTACTTC
v_gene: TRBV5-1; abundance: .; j_gene: TRBJ1-4; d_gene: TRBD1; CDR3aa: CASSLRGGQGEKLFF; CDR3nt: TGCGCCAGCAGCTTGAGGGGGGGACAGGGTGAAAAACTGTTTTTT
v_gene: TRBV4-3; abundance: .; j_gene: TRBJ2-3; d_gene: TRBD2; CDR3aa: CASSQDWAGGTTDTQYF; CDR3nt: TGCGCCAGCAGCCAAGACTGGGCGGGGGGAACCACAGATACGCAGTATTTT
v_gene: TRBV28; abundance: .; j_gene: TRBJ2-7; d_gene: TRBD1; CDR3aa: CASHRTGGIYEQYF; CDR3nt: TGTGCCAGTCATCGGACAGGGGGGATCTACGAGCAGTACTTC
v_gene: TRBV27; abundance: .; j_gene: TRBJ2-3; d_gene: TRBD2; CDR3aa: CASSSLTPAGGPDTQYF; CDR3nt: TGTGCCAGCAGTTCCCTTACCCCCGCGGGGGGCCCGGATACGCAGTATTTT
v_gene: TRBV6-5; abundance: .; j_gene: TRBJ2-5; d_gene: .; CDR3aa: CASSPTEIQETQYF; CDR3nt: TGTGCCAGCAGCCCGACAGAGATCCAAGAGACCCAGTACTTC
v_gene: TRBV2; abundance: few; j_gene: TRBJ1-1; d_gene: TRBD1; CDR3aa: CASSRGFTEAFF; CDR3nt: TGTGCCAGCTCCAGGGGGTTCACTGAAGCTTTCTTT
v_gene: TRBV28; abundance: .; j_gene: TRBJ2-7; d_gene: TRBD1; CDR3aa: CASSSWTGSQSGEQYF; CDR3nt: TGTGCCAGCAGTTCCTGGACAGGCTCTCAATCGGGGGAGCAGTACTTC
v_gene: TRBV29-1; abundance: .; j_gene: TRBJ2-1; d_gene: .; CDR3aa: CSVEGAGSYNEQFF; CDR3nt: TGCAGCGTTGAAGGGGCCGGCTCCTACAATGAGCAGTTCTTC
v_gene: TRBV14; abundance: .; j_gene: TRBJ1-1; d_gene: .; CDR3aa: CASSQYLGGDAFF; CDR3nt: TGTGCCAGCAGCCAGTATCTAGGGGGGGACGCTTTCTTT
v_gene: TRBV27; abundance: .; j_gene: TRBJ2-7; d_gene: .; CDR3aa: CASSLGASYEQYF; CDR3nt: TGTGCCAGCAGTTTAGGGGCAAGCTACGAGCAGTACTTC
v_gene: TRBV4-2; abundance: .; j_gene: TRBJ2-3; d_gene: TRBD2; CDR3aa: CASSTRLLAGGTDTQYF; CDR3nt: TGTGCCAGCAGCACCCGTCTACTAGCGGGGGGGACAGATACGCAGTATTTT
v_gene: TRBV4-2; abundance: .; j_gene: TRBJ1-6; d_gene: .; CDR3aa: CASSQDSENSPLHF; CDR3nt: TGTGCCAGCAGCCAAGATTCGGAGAATTCACCCCTCCACTTT
v_gene: TRBV5-1; abundance: .; j_gene: TRBJ2-1; d_gene: TRBD2; CDR3aa: CASSSTLAGGMNEQFF; CDR3nt: TGCGCCAGCAGCTCCACCCTTGCGGGGGGGATGAATGAGCAGTTCTTC
v_gene: TRBV6-6; abundance: .; j_gene: TRBJ1-4; d_gene: .; CDR3aa: CASSYGGFNEKLFF; CDR3nt: TGTGCCAGCAGTTACGGAGGGTTTAATGAAAAACTGTTTTTT
v_gene: TRBV27; abundance: .; j_gene: TRBJ1-2; d_gene: .; CDR3aa: CASSLNPQGIYGYTF; CDR3nt: TGTGCCAGCAGTTTAAACCCTCAGGGGATCTATGGCTACACCTTC
v_gene: TRBV7-2; abundance: .; j_gene: TRBJ1-2; d_gene: TRBD1; CDR3aa: CASSPTGGRDGYTF; CDR3nt: TGTGCCAGCAGCCCGACAGGGGGCCGGGATGGCTACACCTTC
v_gene: TRBV4-3; abundance: .; j_gene: TRBJ2-2; d_gene: TRBD1; CDR3aa: CASSQSTGPPSGANTGELFF; CDR3nt: TGCGCCAGCAGCCAATCGACAGGGCCGCCGAGCGGCGCGAACACCGGGGAGCTGTTTTTT
v_gene: TRBV7-9; abundance: .; j_gene: TRBJ1-6; d_gene: .; CDR3aa: CASSLAAASSYNSPLHF; CDR3nt: TGTGCCAGCAGCTTAGCTGCGGCGAGCTCCTATAATTCACCCCTCCACTTT
v_gene: TRBV30; abundance: few; j_gene: TRBJ1-3; d_gene: .; CDR3aa: CAWTPRGSGNTIYF; CDR3nt: TGTGCCTGGACCCCACGGGGTTCTGGAAACACCATATATTTT
v_gene: TRBV6-4; abundance: few; j_gene: TRBJ2-7; d_gene: .; CDR3aa: CASSPGAGGYEQYF; CDR3nt: TGTGCCAGCTCCCCCGGGGCCGGGGGATACGAGCAGTACTTC
v_gene: TRBV6-1; abundance: .; j_gene: TRBJ2-7; d_gene: .; CDR3aa: CASLPTASYEQYF; CDR3nt: TGTGCCAGCCTTCCGACTGCTTCCTACGAGCAGTACTTC
v_gene: TRBV18; abundance: medium-sized; j_gene: TRBJ1-4; d_gene: TRBD1; CDR3aa: CASSRTGTGNEKLFF; CDR3nt: TGTGCCAGCTCACGCACCGGGACAGGGAATGAAAAACTGTTTTTT
v_gene: TRBV30; abundance: .; j_gene: TRBJ1-2; d_gene: TRBD1; CDR3aa: CAWSTTGGYGYTF; CDR3nt: TGTGCCTGGAGTACCACAGGGGGCTATGGCTACACCTTC
v_gene: TRBV29-1; abundance: .; j_gene: TRBJ1-1; d_gene: TRBD1; CDR3aa: CSVEDRKNTEAFF; CDR3nt: TGCAGCGTTGAGGACAGGAAGAACACTGAAGCTTTCTTT
v_gene: TRBV11-2; abundance: .; j_gene: TRBJ1-1; d_gene: .; CDR3aa: CASSLYQGNTEAFF; CDR3nt: TGTGCCAGCAGCTTATATCAGGGGAACACTGAAGCTTTCTTT
v_gene: TRBV7-9; abundance: once; j_gene: TRBJ2-3; d_gene: .; CDR3aa: CASRIAGSTQYF; CDR3nt: TGTGCCAGCAGAATCGCTGGCAGTACGCAGTATTTT
v_gene: TRBV6-5; abundance: .; j_gene: TRBJ1-1; d_gene: .; CDR3aa: CASSLGQRYTEAFF; CDR3nt: TGTGCCAGCAGTCTAGGACAGAGATACACTGAAGCTTTCTTT
v_gene: TRBV6-5; abundance: .; j_gene: TRBJ1-1; d_gene: .; CDR3aa: CASRQVGTEAFF; CDR3nt: TGTGCCAGTCGACAGGTCGGCACTGAAGCTTTCTTT
v_gene: TRBV5-1; abundance: few; j_gene: TRBJ1-4; d_gene: TRBD1; CDR3aa: CASSPGGGQGEKLFF; CDR3nt: TGCGCCAGCAGCCCCGGGGGGGGACAGGGAGAAAAACTGTTTTTT
v_gene: TRBV6-4; abundance: .; j_gene: TRBJ2-3; d_gene: TRBD1; CDR3aa: CASSLTGGGGTDTQYF; CDR3nt: TGTGCCAGCAGCTTGACAGGGGGCGGGGGCACAGATACGCAGTATTTT
v_gene: TRBV5-6; abundance: .; j_gene: TRBJ2-7; d_gene: TRBD1; CDR3aa: CASSPGTGSEQYF; CDR3nt: TGTGCCAGCAGCCCGGGGACAGGCTCCGAGCAGTACTTC
v_gene: TRBV4-1; abundance: .; j_gene: TRBJ2-7; d_gene: .; CDR3aa: CASSQELWPQGFEQYF; CDR3nt: TGCGCCAGCAGCCAAGAGCTTTGGCCTCAGGGCTTCGAGCAGTACTTC
v_gene: TRBV5-6; abundance: .; j_gene: TRBJ2-1; d_gene: TRBD2; CDR3aa: CASSHGTSGGGNEQFF; CDR3nt: TGTGCCAGCAGCCACGGGACTAGCGGGGGAGGAAATGAGCAGTTCTTC
v_gene: TRBV18; abundance: once; j_gene: TRBJ2-2; d_gene: TRBD1; CDR3aa: CASPHDRGRPGELFF; CDR3nt: TGTGCCAGCCCTCACGACAGGGGGCGCCCCGGGGAGCTGTTTTTT
v_gene: TRBV28; abundance: .; j_gene: TRBJ2-3; d_gene: .; CDR3aa: CASSLGEGENTDTQYF; CDR3nt: TGTGCCAGCAGTTTGGGGGAGGGGGAAAACACAGATACGCAGTATTTT
v_gene: TRBV4-2; abundance: .; j_gene: TRBJ2-3; d_gene: .; CDR3aa: CASSPAVTDTQYF; CDR3nt: TGTGCCAGCAGCCCAGCGGTCACAGATACGCAGTATTTT
v_gene: TRBV27; abundance: .; j_gene: TRBJ1-6; d_gene: TRBD1; CDR3aa: CASSSRTGGVGSPLHF; CDR3nt: TGTGCCAGCAGTTCTCGGACAGGAGGGGTCGGTTCACCCCTCCACTTT
v_gene: TRBV4-2; abundance: .; j_gene: TRBJ1-3; d_gene: .; CDR3aa: CASSQGEPVNSGNTIYF; CDR3nt: TGTGCCAGCAGCCAAGGGGAGCCCGTGAACTCTGGAAACACTATATATTTT
v_gene: TRBV5-1; abundance: .; j_gene: TRBJ1-1; d_gene: TRBD1; CDR3aa: CASSPDRETEAFF; CDR3nt: TGCGCCAGCAGCCCCGACAGGGAGACTGAAGCTTTCTTT
v_gene: TRBV5-1; abundance: .; j_gene: TRBJ2-4; d_gene: .; CDR3aa: CASSRRNIQYF; CDR3nt: TGCGCCAGCAGCAGGAGAAACATTCAGTACTTC
v_gene: TRBV7-2; abundance: once; j_gene: TRBJ2-1; d_gene: TRBD1; CDR3aa: CASSLLSGQTQFF; CDR3nt: TGTGCCAGCAGCTTATTGTCGGGACAGACGCAGTTCTTC
v_gene: TRBV22-1; abundance: .; j_gene: TRBJ2-5; d_gene: .; CDR3aa: CPGSADPGKKKETQYF; CDR3nt: TGTCCTGGGAGCGCTGACCCAGGGAAGAAGAAAGAGACCCAGTACTTC
v_gene: TRBV6-5; abundance: .; j_gene: TRBJ2-7; d_gene: TRBD1; CDR3aa: CASSWTGGNEQYF; CDR3nt: TGTGCCAGCAGTTGGACAGGGGGCAACGAGCAGTACTTC
v_gene: TRBV6-4; abundance: .; j_gene: TRBJ1-6; d_gene: .; CDR3aa: CASSELGGDNSPLHF; CDR3nt: TGTGCCAGCAGCGAGCTTGGCGGCGATAATTCACCCCTCCACTTT